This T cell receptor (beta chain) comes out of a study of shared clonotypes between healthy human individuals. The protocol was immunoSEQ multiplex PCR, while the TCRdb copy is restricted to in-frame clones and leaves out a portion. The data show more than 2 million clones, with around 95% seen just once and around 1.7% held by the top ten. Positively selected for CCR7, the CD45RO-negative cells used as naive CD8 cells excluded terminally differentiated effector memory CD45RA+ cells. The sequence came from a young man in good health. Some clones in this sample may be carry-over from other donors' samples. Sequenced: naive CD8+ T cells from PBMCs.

This CDR3 is CASMGQTQEKLFF. In DNA form, the CDR3 reads TGTGCCAGCATGGGCCAAACCCAAGAAAAACTGTTTTTT. V is TRBV27 and J is TRBJ1-4; D remains ambiguous. The CDR3 spans 13 residues. V lost 7 bases, J lost 8 bases, and 14 bases lay in between. Germline V gene lookup returns CDR1 MNHEY and CDR2 SMNVEV (reference sequence).